Listed below are T cell receptor beta chains from one sample, sequenced in a study of T cell responses to AZD1222 COVID-19 vaccine. Clones were sequenced by immunoSEQ multiplex PCR, and TCRdb holds only the in-frame ones, with some missing. The profile shows 120,000 or so clones, 80% to 90% of them singletons. The sample in question was peripheral blood, obtained on day 0 of AZD1222 vaccination. These receptors came from an adult in good health. CDR3s include the opening cysteine and the closing phenylalanine or tryptophan. The D gene is left open where the match is weak. Clone sizes are given selectively: once, few, many, or a class where the clone is expanded.

TRBV9	NA	TRBJ2-1	NA	TGTGCCAGCAGCGTAGTGGCAGGGGCCGGGGTTGTGCAGTTCTTC	CASSVVAGAGVVQFF
TRBV9	NA	TRBJ1-6	TRBD1	TGTGCCAGCAGCGTAGCTGCGCAGGGGGGCTATAATTCACCCCTCCACTTT	CASSVAAQGGYNSPLHF
TRBV7-9	few	TRBJ1-5	TRBD1	TGTGCCAGCAGCTTATCGGCAGGGGGCCAGCCCCAGCATTTT	CASSLSAGGQPQHF
TRBV7-9	NA	TRBJ1-1	TRBD1	TGTGCCAGCAGCTTACGACAGGGGGTTGGAGCTTTCTTT	CASSLRQGVGAFF
TRBV19	NA	TRBJ2-1	TRBD1	TGTGCCAGTAGTATAGATTCCGGGACAGGGTGGAATGAGCAGTTCTTC	CASSIDSGTGWNEQFF
TRBV12-3/TRBV12-4	NA	TRBJ1-2	NA	TGTGCCAGCAATGGCTACACCTTC	CASNGYTF
TRBV7-3	NA	TRBJ2-1	NA	TGTGCCAGCAGCTTAACCGGACTCTCTCTCAATGAGCAGTTCTTC	CASSLTGLSLNEQFF
TRBV6-5	NA	TRBJ2-3	NA	TGTGCCAGCAGTTATTACTCGCAAGATACGCAGTATTTT	CASSYYSQDTQYF
TRBV5-4	few	TRBJ2-7	NA	TGTGCCAGCAGCCTAACTAGTAGTGCCTACGAGCAGTACTTC	CASSLTSSAYEQYF
TRBV11-2	NA	TRBJ2-7	NA	TGTGCCAGCAGCTTAGAGGACGGGAACTACGAGCAGTACTTC	CASSLEDGNYEQYF
TRBV5-8	NA	TRBJ2-5	NA	TGTGCCAGCAGCTTGGGCCGGGGCAGGCGGAATCAGCAAGAGACCCAGTACTTC	CASSLGRGRRNQQETQYF
TRBV20-1	NA	TRBJ2-7	NA	TGCAGTGCTAGAGAAGACAGAGGTCCGTACTTC	CSAREDRGPYF
TRBV19	NA	TRBJ2-7	NA	TGTGCCAGTAGTCAGGGGATTTCTTCCTCCTACGAGCAGTACTTC	CASSQGISSSYEQYF
TRBV14	NA	TRBJ1-1	NA	TGTGCCAGCAGCCAATTAACAGGGCAGAACACTGAAGCTTTCTTT	CASSQLTGQNTEAFF
TRBV21-1	NA	TRBJ2-7	NA	TGTGCCAGCAGCAAAGCGCCGCCCTCCTACGAGCAGTACTTC	CASSKAPPSYEQYF
TRBV4-1	NA	TRBJ2-3	NA	TGCGCCAGCAGCCCATTCGGGGCCACAGATACGCAGTATTTT	CASSPFGATDTQYF
TRBV11-3	NA	TRBJ1-1	NA	TGTGCCAGCAGCTTATCTGGTCGCCGACCTGAAGCTTTCTTT	CASSLSGRRPEAFF
TRBV6-5	NA	TRBJ1-4	TRBD1	TGTGCCAGCATTTTACAGGGGAATGAAAAACTGTTTTTT	CASILQGNEKLFF
TRBV4-1	NA	TRBJ1-5	NA	TGCGCCAGCAGGGATGATCGGAACATGAATCAGCCCCAGCATTTT	CASRDDRNMNQPQHF
TRBV27	NA	TRBJ2-7	NA	TGTGCCAGCAGTTCCTACAGATCCCGACCCTACGAGCAGTACTTC	CASSSYRSRPYEQYF
TRBV24-1	once	TRBJ2-1	NA	TGTGCCACCAGTGTATTCAATGAGCAGTTCTTC	CATSVFNEQFF
TRBV5-4	NA	TRBJ2-7	TRBD2	TGTGCCAGCAGCCAGGGACTAGTCCCATACGAGCAGTACTTC	CASSQGLVPYEQYF
TRBV9	NA	TRBJ2-7	TRBD1	TGTGCCAGCAGCGGCGGACAGGGGGCCGACGAGCAGTACTTC	CASSGGQGADEQYF
TRBV6-5	once	TRBJ1-6	TRBD1	TGTGCCAGCAGACTCGGACAGGGAACAAATTCACCCCTCCACTTT	CASRLGQGTNSPLHF
TRBV24-1	NA	TRBJ2-7	TRBD1	TGTGCCACCAGTGAGGCCGGGACAGGGTACCACGAGCAGTACTTC	CATSEAGTGYHEQYF
TRBV19	NA	TRBJ2-2	NA	TGTGCCAGTAAGACGCATTCGAACACCGGGGAGCTGTTTTTT	CASKTHSNTGELFF
TRBV7-2	NA	TRBJ2-2	TRBD2	TGTGCCAGCAGCAAGCCGGGACTACTCACCGGGGAGCTGTTTTTT	CASSKPGLLTGELFF
TRBV7-2	once	TRBJ2-2	NA	TGTGCCAGCAGCTTAGGGGACACCGGGGAGCTGTTTTTT	CASSLGDTGELFF
TRBV20-1	NA	TRBJ1-1	NA	TGCAGTGCTAGTACCCGGGGGGGAAGGACTGAAGCTTTCTTT	CSASTRGGRTEAFF
TRBV4-1	NA	TRBJ2-7	TRBD1	TGCGCCAGCAGCCAAGTGGACAGGGTGCTGAACGAGCAGTACTTC	CASSQVDRVLNEQYF
TRBV25-1	NA	TRBJ2-2	NA	TGTGCCAGCAGTGACCCGGGATACACCGGGGAGCTGTTTTTT	CASSDPGYTGELFF
TRBV25-1	NA	TRBJ1-3	NA	TGTGCCAGCCTCTCTGGAAACACCATATATTTT	CASLSGNTIYF
TRBV7-9	NA	TRBJ1-6	NA	TGTGCCAGCAGCTCGGGGGGAGGCCGGAGAAATTCACCCCTCCACTTT	CASSSGGGRRNSPLHF
TRBV18	NA	TRBJ1-3	TRBD1	TGTGCCAGCTCACTATCATCGGGACAGAGGAACACCATATATTTT	CASSLSSGQRNTIYF
TRBV9	once	TRBJ2-1	TRBD2	TGTGCCAGCAGCGTAGCCCCCTTAGCGGGAGGGGCCGATGAGCAGTTCTTC	CASSVAPLAGGADEQFF
TRBV7-3	once	TRBJ2-3	TRBD2	TGTGCCAGCAGCTTACTTGCTAGCGGGGGGAGAGATACGCAGTATTTT	CASSLLASGGRDTQYF
TRBV27	NA	TRBJ1-1	NA	TGTGCCAGCAGTTTCAGTAGTTCTAGAACGTGGGGCACTGAAGCTTTCTTT	CASSFSSSRTWGTEAFF
TRBV7-2	NA	TRBJ1-1	TRBD1	TGTGCCAGCAGCTTAACGGAACAGGGGTGGACTGAAGCTTTCTTT	CASSLTEQGWTEAFF
TRBV7-2	NA	TRBJ2-1	NA	TGTGCCAGCAGCTTAGCACGAGTGTCCTACAATGAGCAGTTCTTC	CASSLARVSYNEQFF
TRBV19	once	TRBJ1-2	NA	TGTGCCAGTACCCTAATCCGGGGGGCTGAGGGCTACACCTTC	CASTLIRGAEGYTF
TRBV10-2	NA	TRBJ1-2	TRBD1	TGCGCCAGCAGTGAAAGGGGGCAAGGCTACACCTTC	CASSERGQGYTF
TRBV10-2	NA	TRBJ2-3	NA	TGCGCCAGCTCCTCGACTAGGGCAAAGACAGATACGCAGTATTTT	CASSSTRAKTDTQYF
TRBV12-3/TRBV12-4	NA	TRBJ1-4	NA	TGTGCCAGCGGCCGACATATGGGGGAAAAACTGTTTTTT	CASGRHMGEKLFF
TRBV5-4	NA	TRBJ1-4	NA	TGTGCCAGCAGCCCGGACGGACCAACTAATGAAAAACTGTTTTTT	CASSPDGPTNEKLFF
TRBV11-3	NA	TRBJ1-2	NA	TGTGCCAGCAGCCCTGGACCCGGATATGGCTACACCTTC	CASSPGPGYGYTF
TRBV11-1	NA	TRBJ2-7	TRBD2	TGTGCCAGCAGCTGGGGAGGGTTAGGCGAGCAGTACTTC	CASSWGGLGEQYF
TRBV7-9	NA	TRBJ2-1	NA	TGTGCCCACTCCGGGACCGTCGGCGGTGAGCAGTTCTTC	CAHSGTVGGEQFF
TRBV24-1	NA	TRBJ1-1	NA	TGTGCCACCAGTAGGAACACTGAAGCTTTCTTT	CATSRNTEAFF
TRBV13	NA	TRBJ1-1	NA	TGTGCCAGCAGCTTAGATTACGGCCGGAACACTGAAGCTTTCTTT	CASSLDYGRNTEAFF
TRBV9	few	TRBJ1-1	NA	TGTGCCAGCAGCCGCTCTCTCCCGGACTGGAACACTGAAGCTTTCTTT	CASSRSLPDWNTEAFF
TRBV9	NA	TRBJ2-3	TRBD1	TGTGCCAGCAGCACAGATGGGCAGGGGGGCACAGATACGCAGTATTTT	CASSTDGQGGTDTQYF
TRBV6-5	NA	TRBJ1-6	NA	TGTGCCACCTCCTGGGGGGAACATAATTCACCCCTCCACTTT	CATSWGEHNSPLHF
TRBV16	NA	TRBJ1-6	TRBD1	TGTGCCAGCAGCCGACAGGGTGTGAATTCACCCCTCCACTTT	CASSRQGVNSPLHF
TRBV20-1	few	TRBJ2-5	NA	TGCAGTGCTACCTGGGAGACCCAGTACTTC	CSATWETQYF
TRBV9	NA	TRBJ2-5	TRBD2	TGTGCCAGCAGCTCCTGGACTAGCGGGAGCAGTCGGGGGGAGACCCAGTACTTC	CASSSWTSGSSRGETQYF
TRBV27	NA	TRBJ1-1	NA	TGTGCCAGCAGACCTCGGAAGGACATGAACACTGAAGCTTTCTTT	CASRPRKDMNTEAFF
TRBV10-2	NA	TRBJ1-5	TRBD1	TGCGCCAGCAGAGCCGGGACAGGGAATCAGCCCCAGCATTTT	CASRAGTGNQPQHF